One T cell receptor (beta chain) is described in this entry. It lacks a known antigen. No base qualities exist here, and no much larger clone lies one base off it. This sample was included in a study of cytomegalovirus exposure and HLA in healthy donors (dated by TCRdb to between 2016 and 2019). Describing the broader study: In an earlier analysis of roughly 500 of the donors, about 260 Gb of sequence data and some 100 million unique TCR beta sequences from approximately 180 million T cells were reported. Among the roughly 410 genotyped donors, roughly 80% belonged to the genetic ancestry cluster associated with self-reported Caucasian donors. Roughly 290 gigabases of sequencing data and around 85 million unique TCR sequences made up an early release that covered about 640 HLA-typed donors. All discovery cohort repertoires had been generated on a single sequencing platform. In the later analysis, no new phenotypic data were used to find candidate immune exposures; instead, reliance was placed on TCR beta sequences and their occurrence across donors. Genome-wide SNP genotypes for about three fifths of the roughly 670 donors were used in a later genetic analysis, which treated that subset as a discovery cohort. High-throughput TCR immunosequencing, statistical association of individual TCRs with disease status, and machine learning were combined to predict cytomegalovirus infection status. Donor age, sex, ethnicity and CMV serostatus were collected together with the repertoire data. Roughly 5 DR-DQ haplotypes were handled as single units for association and clustering because linkage in the cohort was strong. Class I and class II HLA loci were covered by the typing at four-digit resolution. Among around 400 genotyped donors of the cohort, an average of approximately 240,000 unique TCR beta nucleotide sequences was sequenced per donor, of which about 19% were non-productive. The study aimed to test whether cataloging public T cell receptors could reveal signatures of past pathogen exposure. In addition to the first cohort of 500 to 850 subjects, a separate validation cohort of around 110 different subjects was used. A later analysis re-examined previously published TCR beta repertoires from roughly 650 donors and added high-resolution HLA genotyping to investigate patterns of TCR occurrence. Using immunosequencing, the study profiled T cell repertoires from fewer than 700 subjects and related those repertoires to cytomegalovirus serostatus. An earlier analysis of approximately 500 of the donors applied high-throughput TCR beta sequencing to assess whether each TCR beta V gene segment acted as functional or pseudogenic. Typing coverage differed by locus: A, B, C, DRB1 and DQB1 were typed in about 629-630 donors, DQA1 in about 500, DPA1 in roughly 590, and DPB1 in 450 to 480.

The library was produced with the immunoSEQ multiplex PCR assay. A mixture of 60 forward primers for TCR Vbeta segments and 13 reverse primers for TCR Jbeta segments was used in the multiplex PCR. The CDR3 region of rearranged TCR beta genes was amplified from genomic DNA with a multiplex PCR assay. The Illumina HiSeq System was used to sequence the amplified TCR beta libraries as 87-base-pair reads. The authors' pipeline ran thus. A later analysis tallied roughly 76 million unique TCR beta chains across the 666 repertoires, and approximately 12 million of those chains were shared by two or more donors. To remove PCR and sequencing errors, raw reads were error-corrected and collapsed into unique sequences using a nearest-neighbor algorithm that merged closely related sequences. CDR3 sequences were aligned to IMGT reference sequences to assign V, D and J gene segments. For a sequence to be retained, at least a six-nucleotide match to both a V gene segment and a J gene segment was required. Rearrangements were classified as productive when the CDR3 lacked stop codons and remained in frame with V and J, and all other rearrangements were classified as non-productive. Following IMGT convention, CDR3 was defined as the stretch from the second conserved V-encoded cysteine up to the conserved J-encoded phenylalanine. The earlier analysis of 550 to 650 of the donors excluded any sequence lacking an unambiguous match to a single V gene segment. In an earlier analysis of about 590 of the donors, a V segment was called functional when productive rearrangements were above 56.7%, and segregating when the standard deviation between donors exceeded 5%. A statistical classification framework was built to diagnose cytomegalovirus status from the catalog of TCR beta chain sequences. In a later analysis, TCR nucleotide sequences were compared against IMGT/GENE-DB human TR gene sequences so that V and J genes could be assigned. The TCRdist pipeline was used in a later analysis to assign CDR3 sequences and most-parsimonious VDJ recombination scenarios. In a later analysis, each TCR beta chain was defined by its CDR3 amino acid sequence together with its V-gene family, and reads without a unique V-gene family were excluded. In a later analysis, fewer than 650 highly shared, low-generation-probability nucleotide sequences were removed to address suspected cross-contamination and a sequencing artifact. In a later analysis, a clonal expansion index for each public chain was calculated from normalized within-repertoire ranks of inferred template counts. Generation probabilities in a later analysis came from a VDJ recombination model fitted to out-of-frame rearrangements, and those results were checked against IGoR. Hypergeometric tests were used in a later analysis to score TCR-TCR, TCR-HLA and TCR-CMV co-occurrence, with a repertoire-size bias correction applied to the TCR pairs. In a later analysis, false discovery rates were estimated by permuting HLA or CMV assignments 20 times. In a later analysis, co-occurring TCRs were grouped using DBSCAN, with TCRdist sequence similarity added in when clustering inside HLA-allele-positive subsets. Repertoires with fewer than 30,000 or more than 120,000 public chains, plus five repertoires with anomalous nucleotide sharing, were excluded from co-occurrence clustering. Here the immuneACCESS table is served through TCRdb, limited to in-frame sequences with V and J called. Missing clones are a known gap in these copies; in checked studies unresolved V genes cover under half, and the rest lacks a known reason. For V, J and clone size, that table is used; D and trimming come from the DNA. Within this sample are about 130,000 clones, with just under 75% of them counted one time only. Less than 5% of the sample is taken by the ten largest.

The cohort comprised 550 to 700 healthy bone marrow donors. All cohort members were sampled while nominally healthy, although unrecorded immune exposures were likely present. The donor tested CMV seropositive, placing the donor among the 310 or so seropositive members of the cohort. Every donor gave a peripheral blood sample, and the peripheral blood mononuclear cells from that sample were used for TCR beta sequencing. The Qiagen DNeasy Blood Extraction Kit was used to extract genomic DNA from the blood cell samples. Summary of the overall study and its limitations: Correlated functional status among segregating V segments might reflect linkage disequilibrium, but an unknown experimental factor could not be ruled out. According to a later analysis, TCR association rates differed among HLA loci, with DRB1 alleles showing the most associated TCRs and HLA-C alleles showing the fewest. Because HLA typing was unavailable for some donors at each locus, only the typed subset was used in association tests. The cohort was sequenced for TCR beta chains only, and without alpha or paired-chain data the features that could be detected were limited. The study gave a list of 150 to 200 TCR beta chains associated with cytomegalovirus. Presence/absence analyses assumed roughly uniform sequencing depth across donors, an assumption that may not hold. While some public TCRs were present in many individuals, most TCR sequences turned up only very rarely across donors. It was suggested by the authors that the approach could potentially be generalized to other disease states and immunological phenotypes. For the cohort, immune exposure information was limited to CMV serostatus. In a later analysis, most CMV-associated TCR beta chains were found to appear HLA-restricted, with HLA associations seemingly driven largely by CMV exposure. Broadly in line with IMGT annotations, most TCR beta V segments showed up in productive rearrangements about 87% or about 30% of the time in an earlier analysis of several hundred of the donors. Because the 87-base-pair reads could not distinguish some IMGT-functional V segments, including TRBV6-2 and TRBV6-3, those segments were excluded. A later genetic analysis reported fewer N-insertions in productive TCRs among donors in an Asian-associated ancestry cluster than the roughly 700-donor mean. The classifier was reported to diagnose cytomegalovirus status with high specificity and sensitivity in both the original and validation cohorts. In vitro tests confirmed that a few of the cytomegalovirus-associated TCR beta chains recognize cytomegalovirus antigens. In a later analysis, about 16,000 TCR beta sequences were associated with specific HLA alleles at a false discovery rate of 0.05. Because counts were too low, around 17 rarely observed V segments, including chromosome 9 orphons, were left out of the earlier analysis of 500 to 650 of the donors. A further reported finding was that TCR beta sequences accurately predicted the HLA-A and HLA-B alleles for most subjects in the first cohort. Assigning TCR associations to individual alleles was difficult when HLA alleles, especially DR and DQ, strongly co-occurred. Compared with equally common non-associated chains, HLA-associated TCR beta chains in a later analysis were more clonally expanded and had lower generation probabilities. A cluster of highly shared sequence variants was judged likely to be a technical artifact of the sequencing pipeline. In a later analysis, several top co-occurrence clusters were reported to appear linked to parvovirus B19, influenza, CMV and Epstein-Barr virus. An association between a missense DCLRE1C variant and V-gene and J-gene trimming of TCR beta chains was found in a later genetic analysis and replicated in an independent cohort.

Taken from the germline V gene, the CDR1 and CDR2 loops are SGHRS and YFSETQ. V is trimmed back by 4 bases and J by 1 base, and the junction contains 2 bases that no gene match accounts for. Measured from the cysteine to the phenylalanine, the CDR3 is 14 residues long. The only DNA kept is the CDR3, 42 bases in frame from the first base. The rearrangement combines TRBV5-1 with TRBJ2-3; the central 8 bases match TRBD1. The source of this sequence is a man in his sixties in good health and CMV-seropositive. The material sequenced was PBMCs. The bases are TGCGCCAGCAGCCAGGGACAGGGCACAGATACGCAGTATTTT. Its amino acids are CASSQGQGTDTQYF.